The source of this T cell receptor (beta chain) is a study of blood T cell repertoires in COVID-19. For the study at large: T cells, B-cell-depleted T cells, or PBMCs supplied cDNA or gDNA.

Cohort 3 recovered donors had two negative PCRs, clearance, or symptom resolution. After removal of 5 bases from V and 4 bases from J, the junction contained 18 bases not matched to a gene. Germline CDR1 WSHSY, CDR2 SAAADI. This CDR3 is 18 amino acids long. Sequencing was performed with immunoSEQ multiplex PCR; in TCRdb, only in-frame clones are kept and a portion is missing. The sample consists of 350,000 to 400,000 clones, 88% of them appearing once. The rearrangement joins TRBV10-2 to TRBJ1-1, with 8 bases fitting TRBD1. Sequencing was done on a sample of PBMCs or T cells enriched from blood (not recorded which). This clonotype was sampled from a woman under 30 who had recovered from COVID-19. Here the CDR3 reads CASSRRWTGTYSGTEAFF. The CDR3 DNA sequence: TGCGCCAGCAGTAGGAGATGGACAGGGACCTATTCGGGCACTGAAGCTTTCTTT.